This record covers a single TCR beta chain. TCRdb's table, derived via immunoSEQ multiplex PCR, lists solely in-frame clones and lacks some. Here the sample spans about 150,000 clones, 80% being singletons. This specimen comes from a study of blood T cell repertoires in COVID-19. Trimming cost V 5 bases and J 6 bases, with 7 bases left between them. The CDR3 runs to 11 residues. From germline, CDR1 is SGHDT and CDR2 YYEEEE. The chain carries TRBV5-6 and TRBJ2-3; no clear D. This clonotype was sampled from a man aged 60 to 75 with active or convalescent COVID-19. Material for sequencing was peripheral blood. The CDR3 DNA reads as TGTGCCAGCAGTCTTCGGGATACGCAGTATTTT. Amino acids: CASSLRDTQYF. The full variable domain, rest sourced from reference TRBV5-6 and TRBJ2-3, is DAGVTQSPTHLIKTRGQQVTLRCSPKSGHDTVSWYQQALGQGPQFIFQYYEEEERQRGNFPDRFSGHQFPNYSSELNVNALLLGDSALYLCASSLRDTQYFGPGTRLTVL.